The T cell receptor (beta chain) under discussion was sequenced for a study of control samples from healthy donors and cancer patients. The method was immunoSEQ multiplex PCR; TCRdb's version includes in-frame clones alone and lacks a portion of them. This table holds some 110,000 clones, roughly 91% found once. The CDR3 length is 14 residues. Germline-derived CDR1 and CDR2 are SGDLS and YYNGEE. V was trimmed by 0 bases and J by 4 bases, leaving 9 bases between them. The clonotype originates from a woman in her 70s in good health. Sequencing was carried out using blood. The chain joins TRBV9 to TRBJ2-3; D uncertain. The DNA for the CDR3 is TGTGCCAGCAGCGTAGGGGGATTACCAGATACGCAGTATTTT. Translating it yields CASSVGGLPDTQYF. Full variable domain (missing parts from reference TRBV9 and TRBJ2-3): DSGVTQTPKHLITATGQRVTLRCSPRSGDLSVYWYQQSLDQGLQFLIQYYNGEERAKGNILERFSAQQFPDLHSELNLSSLELGDSALYFCASSVGGLPDTQYFGPGTRLTVL.